The 18 T cell receptor beta chains in this list originate from one sample, sequenced in a study of cytomegalovirus exposure and HLA in healthy donors. Use of 60 Vbeta and 13 Jbeta primers characterized the PCR. Clones were read by immunoSEQ multiplex PCR, and TCRdb kept only the in-frame ones, dropping some. Found here are roughly 67,000 clones, about 80% of them singletons; the top ten hold around 7.6%. What was sequenced was PBMCs. These receptors were taken from a man aged 55-75 years in good health and CMV-seropositive.

This clone showed up just once. The rearrangement links TRBV10-2 to TRBJ2-7, with D tentatively TRBD2 (6 bases). The germline V gene encodes CDR1 WSHSY and CDR2 SAAADI. There are 13 residues in the CDR3. The V gene lost 8 bases and the J gene lost 3 bases, with 14 bases spanning the gap. The DNA for the CDR3 is TGCGCCAGCTCGCGGGGACGCCACTACGAGCAGTACTTC. This translates into CASSRGRHYEQYF.

The rearrangement uses TRBV18 and TRBJ2-7; possibly TRBD1 for D (5 bases). Looked up from germline, CDR1 is KGHSH and CDR2 is LQKENI. The CDR3 totals 15 residues. V lost 2 bases and J 4 bases, leaving 15 bases between the germline ends. In DNA, the CDR3 is TGTGCCAGCTCACCAGAAGGCAGGGTGGGTTACGAGCAGTACTTC. Translated, it gives CASSPEGRVGYEQYF.

By frequency in the sample, this clone is medium-sized. Here the CDR3 DNA reads TGTGCCAGCAGCGATAGCGGCCCAGGAGGGGAAAAACTGTTTTTT. It translates to CASSDSGPGGEKLFF. The chain links TRBV9 to TRBJ1-4, with D unresolved. The CDR3 sequence is 15 residues long. V was cut by 3 bases and J by 8 bases, with 17 bases left in between. In germline, CDR1 is SGDLS, CDR2 YYNGEE.

This chain links TRBV5-4 with TRBJ1-2; a weak D match, TRBD1 (6 bases). The V and J ends lost 4 bases and 3 bases respectively, with 19 bases between them. This CDR3 has 16 amino acids. CDR1 and CDR2 from the germline V gene are SGHNT and YYREEE (reference sequence). CDR3 DNA: TGTGCCAGCAGCCCCGGTGGCAGGGGAGTATACTATGGCTACACCTTC. It encodes CASSPGGRGVYYGYTF.

The chain recombines TRBV4-1 with TRBJ1-2; D possibly corresponds to TRBD1 (5 bases). The CDR3 covers 15 residues. Trimming took off 0 bases at V and 4 bases at J, with 12 bases between the two ends. From germline, CDR1 is MGHRA and CDR2 YSYEKL. CDR3 DNA: TGCGCCAGCAGCCAAGAGCCACAGGAACGCTATGGCTACACCTTC. It codes for CASSQEPQERYGYTF.

The chain joins TRBV4-1 to TRBJ1-6; maybe TRBD1 (5 bases). The CDR3 has 17 amino acids. The germline V gene encodes CDR1 MGHRA and CDR2 YSYEKL. V was pared by 1 base and J by 6 bases, with 16 bases between. In nucleotides, the CDR3 is TGCGCCAGCAGCCAAGGGTCCCAAGTAGGGGCTAATTCACCCCTCCACTTT. Translation gives CASSQGSQVGANSPLHF.

In the case of this clone: Different DNA sequences within this sample yield the same CDR3. The CDR3 nucleotides read TGTGCCAGCAGCGTAGGAGCGGGGGGAGGTGATACGCAGTATTTT. It encodes CASSVGAGGGDTQYF. This chain uses TRBV9 with TRBJ2-3; 9 positions agree with TRBD2. V was clipped by 0 bases and J by 6 bases; unmatched bases: 5. Germline CDR1 is SGDLS and CDR2 is YYNGEE. The CDR3 loop spans 15 amino acids.

The chain is built from TRBV6-5 and TRBJ1-2; a possible D gene is TRBD1 (6 bases). V lost 2 bases and J 4 bases, leaving 11 bases between the germline ends. CDR1 is MNHEY, CDR2 SVGAGI, per germline. The CDR3 spans 14 residues. CDR3 in amino acids: CASSYGGGGYGYTF. The CDR3 region has the DNA TGTGCCAGCAGTTACGGGGGCGGGGGCTATGGCTACACCTTC.

This clone showed up just a few times. The chain has TRBV29-1 and TRBJ2-1; 9 bases are a match to TRBD2. This CDR3 has 14 amino acids. J gave up 2 bases and V 7 bases, and 6 bases lay outside the gene matches. Germline CDR1 and CDR2: SQVTM and ANQGSEA. The DNA for the CDR3 is TGCAGCGCCTCCGGGACTAGCCCCTACAATGAGCAGTTCTTC. Translating gives CSASGTSPYNEQFF.

This clone was observed a few times. The V call is TRBV6-1, the J call TRBJ1-2; TRBD1 aligns across 7 bases. Germline CDR1 is MNHNS and CDR2 is SASEGT. The CDR3 is 14 amino acids. V was clipped by 6 bases and J by 2 bases; unmatched bases: 6. CDR3 DNA: TGTGCCAGCAGCCTAGGGGGACAGAACTATGGCTACACCTTC. Translated, it gives CASSLGGQNYGYTF.

The chain employs TRBV6-4 and TRBJ1-2; D possibly corresponds to TRBD1 (5 bases). The CDR3 is made up of 14 amino acids. Per germline, CDR1 MRHNA and CDR2 SNTAGT. Trimming shortened V by 4 bases and J by 4 bases, and 13 bases separated the two germline ends. The CDR3 DNA sequence: TGTGCCAGCAGTGCGACTTCCGACAGCTATGGCTACACCTTC. This translates into CASSATSDSYGYTF.

This chain connects TRBV9 to TRBJ2-7; 7 nucleotides align to TRBD1. The germline V gene has CDR1 SGDLS and CDR2 YYNGEE. The CDR3 contains 15 residues. V lost 0 bases to trimming and J lost 1 base; unmatched junction nucleotides: 4. The CDR3 sequence is CASSVAPGQSYEQYF. CDR3 DNA sequence: TGTGCCAGCAGCGTAGCTCCGGGACAGTCCTACGAGCAGTACTTC.

This clone was seen a single time. The chain has TRBV5-8 and TRBJ2-7; 7 bases are shared with TRBD1. V was clipped by 4 bases and J by 6 bases; unmatched bases: 13. Looked up from germline, CDR1 is SGHTS and CDR2 is YDEGEE. The CDR3 length is 15 residues. The DNA of the CDR3 is TGTGCCAGCAGCCTCCAGGACAGGAATTCTGGCGAGCAGTACTTC. Protein: CASSLQDRNSGEQYF. The entire variable domain, with the rest obtained from reference TRBV5-8 and TRBJ2-7, is as follows: EAGVTQSPTHLIKTRGQQATLRCSPISGHTSVYWYQQALGLGLQFLLWYDEGEERNRGNFPPRFSGRQFPNYSSELNVNALELEDSALYLCASSLQDRNSGEQYFGPGTRLTVT.

The gene calls are TRBV9 and TRBJ2-1; 7 nucleotides agree with TRBD2. This CDR3 spans 17 amino acids. Per germline, CDR1 SGDLS and CDR2 YYNGEE. The V gene end was trimmed by 0 bases and the J gene end by 4 bases; junction bases not matched to a gene: 10. CDR3 region: CASSVGAGVLEYNEQFF. CDR3 coding DNA: TGTGCCAGCAGCGTAGGGGCGGGAGTATTGGAGTACAATGAGCAGTTCTTC.

This clone was seen a single time. The CDR3 DNA is TGCGCCAGCAGCTTGTTATCGGATACGCAGTATTTT. The encoded protein is CASSLLSDTQYF. V is TRBV5-1 and J is TRBJ2-3; D not resolved. CDR1 is SGHRS and CDR2 is YFSETQ in the germline V gene. V was pared by 1 base and J by 6 bases, with 6 bases between. The CDR3 is 12 amino acids. Drawing the rest from reference TRBV5-1 and TRBJ2-3, the complete variable domain is KAGVTQTPRYLIKTRGQQVTLSCSPISGHRSVSWYQQTPGQGLQFLFEYFSETQRNKGNFPGRFSGRQFSNSRSEMNVSTLELGDSALYLCASSLLSDTQYFGPGTRLTVL.

The gene calls are TRBV9 and TRBJ1-2; D is unclear. In germline, CDR1 is SGDLS, CDR2 YYNGEE. This CDR3 region has 15 residues. V shed 4 bases and J shed 4 bases, with 17 bases lying between them. This CDR3 reads CASSSRIAGIYGYTF. The CDR3 DNA reads as TGTGCCAGCAGCTCCCGAATCGCAGGTATCTATGGCTACACCTTC.

The chain combines TRBV25-1 with TRBJ2-2; D is perhaps TRBD1 (6 bases). The germline V gene encodes CDR1 MGHDK and CDR2 SYGVNS. The CDR3 is 13 residues long. Trimming stripped 6 bases from V and 2 bases from J, with 7 bases between. The CDR3 is CASSRGNTGELFF. The CDR3 DNA follows: TGTGCCAGCAGCAGGGGAAACACCGGGGAGCTGTTTTTT.

The chain recombines TRBV29-1 with TRBJ2-1; 8 nucleotides line up with TRBD2. The trim removed 5 bases at V and 7 bases at J, leaving 7 bases unmatched. The V gene's germline CDR1 is SQVTM and CDR2 ANQGSEA. The CDR3 totals 13 residues. CDR3 residues: CSVQAGVRNEQFF. DNA of the CDR3: TGCAGCGTTCAAGCGGGAGTAAGAAATGAGCAGTTCTTC.